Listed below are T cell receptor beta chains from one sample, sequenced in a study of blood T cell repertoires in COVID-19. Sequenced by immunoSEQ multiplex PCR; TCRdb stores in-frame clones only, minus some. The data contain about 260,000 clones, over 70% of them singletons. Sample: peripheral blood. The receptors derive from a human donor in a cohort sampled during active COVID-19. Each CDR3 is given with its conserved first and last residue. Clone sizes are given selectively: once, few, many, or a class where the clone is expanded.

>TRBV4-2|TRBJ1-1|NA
CASSQYQGGNTEAFF
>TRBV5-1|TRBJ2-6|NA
CASSSGQGATGANVLTF
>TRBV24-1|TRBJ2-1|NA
CATSDAGTGTYNEQFF
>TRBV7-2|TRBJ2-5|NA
CASSLRTGGRETQYF
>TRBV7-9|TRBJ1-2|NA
CASSLAADSRYTF
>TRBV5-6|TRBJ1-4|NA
CASSETGPSREKLFF
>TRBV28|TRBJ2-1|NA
CASARNIEQFF
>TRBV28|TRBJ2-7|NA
CASSFQPGQGTYEQYF
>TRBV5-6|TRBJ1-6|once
CASSLRGGVSPLHF
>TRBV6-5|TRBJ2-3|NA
CTSDRRTDTQYF
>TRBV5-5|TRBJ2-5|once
CASSPRTGVLVYQETQYF
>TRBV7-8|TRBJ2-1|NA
CASSLAPLAAEQFF
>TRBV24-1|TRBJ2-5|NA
CATSLGGRGTQYF
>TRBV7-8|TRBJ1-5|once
CASSPTGNPRPQHF
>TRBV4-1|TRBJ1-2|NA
CASSRSTGDAYGYTF
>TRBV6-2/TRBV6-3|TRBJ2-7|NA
CASSAGRTYEQYF
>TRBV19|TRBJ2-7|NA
CASSRYSRGPPYEQYF
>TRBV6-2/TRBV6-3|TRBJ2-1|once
CASSQPFSYNEQFF
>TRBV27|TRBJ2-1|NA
CASSSYLGTGRGNEQFF
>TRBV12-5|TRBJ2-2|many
CASGRDYTGELFF
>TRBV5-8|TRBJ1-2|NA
CASSLGQRLNYGYTF
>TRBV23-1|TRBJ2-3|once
CASSQSTLGLAGVIITDTQYF
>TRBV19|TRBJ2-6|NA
CASSGRDRDTGANVLTF
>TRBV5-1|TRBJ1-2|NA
CASSTGTPLDGYTF
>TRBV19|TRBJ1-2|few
CASKRREGGYTF
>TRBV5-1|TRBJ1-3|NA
CASRQGASGNTIYF
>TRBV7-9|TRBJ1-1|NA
CASSSTGLNTEAFF
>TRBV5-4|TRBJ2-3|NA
CASSLELADTQYF
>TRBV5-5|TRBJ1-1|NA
CASSFRGMNTEAFF
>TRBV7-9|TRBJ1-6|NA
CASSLGSGNNSPLHF
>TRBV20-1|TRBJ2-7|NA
CSASPGTGDIYEQYF
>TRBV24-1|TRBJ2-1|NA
CATSEPPGTGESKQFF
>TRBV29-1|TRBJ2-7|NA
CSVSPTGSSYEQYF
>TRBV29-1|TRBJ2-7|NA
CSVAPKKLARDEQYF
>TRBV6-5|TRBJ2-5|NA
CASILAGAQETQYF
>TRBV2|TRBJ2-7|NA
CASSYTGVAYEQYF
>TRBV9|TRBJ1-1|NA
CASSPRGTTIRNTEAFF
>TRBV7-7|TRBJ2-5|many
CASSLGSAPQETQYF
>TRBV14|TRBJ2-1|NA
CASSPPGVKAYNEQFF
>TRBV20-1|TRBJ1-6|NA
CSASKGGYNSPLHF
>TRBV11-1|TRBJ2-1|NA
CASSLARGSGGARYNEQFF